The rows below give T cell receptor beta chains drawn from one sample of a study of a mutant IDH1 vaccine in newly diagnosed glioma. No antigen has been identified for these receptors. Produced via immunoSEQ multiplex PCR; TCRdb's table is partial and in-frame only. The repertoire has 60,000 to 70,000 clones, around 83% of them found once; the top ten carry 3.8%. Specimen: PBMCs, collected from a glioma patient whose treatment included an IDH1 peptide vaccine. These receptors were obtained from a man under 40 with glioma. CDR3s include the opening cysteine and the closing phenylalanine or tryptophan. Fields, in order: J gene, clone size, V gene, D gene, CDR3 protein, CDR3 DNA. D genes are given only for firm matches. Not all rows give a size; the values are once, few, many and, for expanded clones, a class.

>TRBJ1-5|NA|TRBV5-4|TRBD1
CASSQGGGQPQHF
TGTGCCAGCAGCCAGGGGGGTGGCCAGCCCCAGCATTTT
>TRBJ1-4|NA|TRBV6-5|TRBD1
CASRAATGDEKLFF
TGTGCCAGCAGGGCAGCGACAGGGGATGAAAAACTGTTTTTT
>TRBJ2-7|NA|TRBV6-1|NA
CASSEIDYEQYF
TGTGCCAGCAGTGAAATTGACTACGAGCAGTACTTC
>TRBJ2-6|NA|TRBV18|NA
CASSPARTSGANVLTF
TGTGCCAGCTCACCCGCCCGGACCTCTGGGGCCAACGTCCTGACTTTC
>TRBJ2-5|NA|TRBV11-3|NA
CASSSGTGRETQYF
TGTGCCAGCAGCTCCGGGACTGGGAGGGAGACCCAGTACTTC
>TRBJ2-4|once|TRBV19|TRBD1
CASTPTGMKNIQYF
TGTGCCAGTACCCCGACAGGGATGAAAAACATTCAGTACTTC
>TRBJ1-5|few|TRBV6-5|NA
CASSYSNPGALQPQHF
TGTGCCAGCAGTTACTCGAATCCGGGGGCCCTTCAGCCCCAGCATTTT
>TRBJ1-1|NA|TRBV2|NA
CASSVRGYGTEAFF
TGTGCCAGCAGTGTCAGGGGATACGGCACTGAAGCTTTCTTT
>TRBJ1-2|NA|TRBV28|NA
CASSLTLRDNYGYTF
TGTGCCAGCAGTCTCACATTGAGGGATAACTATGGCTACACCTTC
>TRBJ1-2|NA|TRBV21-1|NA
CASLHGQTF
TGTGCCAGCCTACATGGCCAAACCTTC
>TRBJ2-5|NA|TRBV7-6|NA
CASSSGPGTQYF
TGTGCCAGCAGCTCCGGACCGGGCACCCAGTACTTC
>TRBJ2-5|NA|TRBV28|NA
CASSLPGRETQYF
TGTGCCAGCAGTTTACCGGGGCGAGAGACCCAGTACTTC
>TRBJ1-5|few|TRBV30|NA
CAWRPDSNQPQHF
TGTGCCTGGAGACCAGATAGCAATCAGCCCCAGCATTTT
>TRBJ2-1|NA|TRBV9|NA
CASSVGVDEQFF
TGTGCCAGCTCCGTAGGGGTGGATGAGCAGTTCTTC
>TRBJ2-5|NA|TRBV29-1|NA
CSVDSLQETQYF
TGCAGCGTTGATTCCCTCCAAGAGACCCAGTACTTC
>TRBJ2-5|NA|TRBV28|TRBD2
CASSFGGGARETQYF
TGTGCCAGCAGTTTCGGCGGGGGGGCCCGTGAGACCCAGTACTTC
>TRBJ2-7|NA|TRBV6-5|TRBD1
CASSRGTGGFYEQYF
TGTGCCAGCAGCCGCGGAACAGGGGGCTTCTACGAGCAGTACTTC
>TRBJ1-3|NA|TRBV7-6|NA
CASSRSVGSGNTIYF
TGTGCCAGCAGCCGGTCCGTCGGCTCTGGAAACACCATATATTTT
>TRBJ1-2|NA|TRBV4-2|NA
CASSQDGRAGYGYTF
TGTGCCAGCAGCCAAGATGGCAGGGCGGGATATGGCTACACCTTC
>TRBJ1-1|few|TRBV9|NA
CASSLDGLGEAFF
TGTGCCAGCAGCTTAGACGGTCTAGGGGAAGCTTTCTTT
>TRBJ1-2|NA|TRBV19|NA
CASAGSRGYTF
TGTGCCAGTGCAGGGTCTAGAGGCTACACCTTC
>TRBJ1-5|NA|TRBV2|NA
CASTRGENQPQHF
TGTGCCAGCACCCGGGGGGAGAATCAGCCCCAGCATTTT
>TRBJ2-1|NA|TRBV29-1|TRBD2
CSVPRGSGGALGNEQFF
TGCAGCGTTCCAAGGGGTTCGGGGGGGGCCCTGGGCAATGAGCAGTTCTTC
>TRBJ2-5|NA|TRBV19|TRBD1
CASSRDSQETQYF
TGTGCCAGTAGTAGGGACAGCCAAGAGACCCAGTACTTC
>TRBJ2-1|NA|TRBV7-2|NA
CASSRQDLRAGQFF
TGTGCCAGCAGCCGGCAGGACCTCCGAGCGGGGCAGTTCTTC